The next 21 T cell receptor beta chains were all read from a single sample in a study of T cell responses to AZD1222 COVID-19 vaccine. This table comes from immunoSEQ multiplex PCR, and its TCRdb copy is limited to in-frame clones, with some not included. The table records 95,000 to 100,000 clones, 85% to 90% of them present only once. The material was peripheral blood, obtained on day 0 of AZD1222 vaccination. These receptors were collected from an adult in good health.

The chain has TRBV9 and TRBJ2-2; D is unclear. Germline V gene data show CDR1 as SGDLS and CDR2 as YYNGEE. CDR3 size: 14 residues. The ends were cut back, 0 bases at V and 5 bases at J, with 8 bases in the middle. The CDR3 sequence: CASSVVLSTGELFF. The CDR3 DNA reads TGTGCCAGCAGCGTAGTATTGAGTACCGGGGAGCTGTTTTTT. The full variable domain, completed using reference TRBV9 and TRBJ2-2, is DSGVTQTPKHLITATGQRVTLRCSPRSGDLSVYWYQQSLDQGLQFLIQYYNGEERAKGNILERFSAQQFPDLHSELNLSSLELGDSALYFCASSVVLSTGELFFGEGSRLTVL.

This rearrangement joins TRBV28 to TRBJ1-2; D gene unclear. The CDR3 runs to 12 residues. V was trimmed by 5 bases and J by 8 bases, leaving 12 bases between them. Germline values: CDR1 MDHEN, CDR2 SYDVKM. The CDR3 protein is CASSALAEGYTF. The CDR3 nucleotides read TGTGCCAGCAGTGCGTTGGCGGAAGGCTACACCTTC.

The chain carries TRBV14 and TRBJ2-6; D remains ambiguous. Trimming shortened V by 0 bases and J by 6 bases, and 15 bases separated the two germline ends. Germline V gene lookup returns CDR1 SGHDN and CDR2 FVKESK. The CDR3 loop spans 17 amino acids. CDR3 bases: TGTGCCAGCAGCCAAGATCCGAGAGCTCTGGAGGCCAACGTCCTGACTTTC. Translating gives CASSQDPRALEANVLTF. The full variable domain, in which reference TRBV14 and TRBJ2-6 provide the parts outside the CDR3, is EAGVTQFPSHSVIEKGQTVTLRCDPISGHDNLYWYRRVMGKEIKFLLHFVKESKQDESGMPNNRFLAERTGGTYSTLKVQPAELEDSGVYFCASSQDPRALEANVLTFGAGSRLTVL.

The chain recombines TRBV7-2 with TRBJ2-3; 9 nucleotides agree with TRBD1. Germline V gene lookup returns CDR1 SGHTA and CDR2 FQGNSA. The CDR3 is 15 residues long. The trim removed 5 bases at V and 4 bases at J, leaving 7 bases unmatched. The CDR3 reads CASSTGTGRADTQYF. The CDR3 DNA reads as TGTGCCAGCAGCACCGGGACAGGGCGGGCAGATACGCAGTATTTT.

The chain combines TRBV19 with TRBJ2-7, with 7 positions matching TRBD2. The CDR3 sequence is 14 residues long. V shed 4 bases and J 0 bases; nucleotides not matched to a gene: 3. Germline values: CDR1 LNHDA, CDR2 SQIVND (reference sequence). DNA of the CDR3: TGTGCCAGTAGTAGCCGGGACTACTCCTACGAGCAGTACTTC. Amino acid sequence: CASSSRDYSYEQYF. The full variable domain, rest sourced from reference TRBV19 and TRBJ2-7, is DGGITQSPKYLFRKEGQNVTLSCEQNLNHDAMYWYRQDPGQGLRLIYYSQIVNDFQKGDIAEGYSVSREKKESFPLTVTSAQKNPTAFYLCASSSRDYSYEQYFGPGTRLTVT.

The rearrangement joins TRBV6-7 to TRBJ2-3; D is possibly TRBD1 (6 bases). TRBV6-7 has ORF status, its function being uncertain. This CDR3 is 17 amino acids long. V was trimmed by 4 bases and J by 3 bases, leaving 20 bases between them. This CDR3 reads CASSSQTIRGRTDTQYF. The CDR3 DNA follows: TGTGCCAGCAGTTCCCAAACGATCAGGGGTAGGACAGATACGCAGTATTTT.

This clone was observed a few times. The rearrangement links TRBV12-3 or TRBV12-4 to TRBJ1-1; TRBD1 agrees at 8 bases. The J segment lost 12 bases and the V segment lost 6 bases, leaving 6 bases of the junction unmatched. The CDR3 extends over 11 amino acids. CDR3 nucleotides: TGTGCCAGCAGCAGGACAGGGAGATCTTTCTTT. This sequence encodes CASSRTGRSFF.

This chain joins TRBV19 and TRBJ1-1; maybe TRBD1 (5 bases). Trimming shortened V by 3 bases and J by 7 bases, and 15 bases separated the two germline ends. CDR1 LNHDA and CDR2 SQIVND come from the germline V gene (reference sequence). The CDR3 is made up of 14 amino acids. In DNA, the CDR3 is TGTGCCAGTAGTATGTTCTTCAGGGAAGATGAAGCTTTCTTT. Protein sequence: CASSMFFREDEAFF.

The CDR3 region is CASSIDSGNTIYF. The CDR3 nucleotides read TGTGCCAGTAGTATAGACTCTGGAAACACCATATATTTT. This chain links TRBV19 with TRBJ1-3; D call uncertain. The CDR3 runs to 13 residues. V lost 0 bases and J lost 0, with 0 bases in between. Germline V gene data show CDR1 as LNHDA and CDR2 as SQIVND (reference sequence).

The chain recombines TRBV6-5 with TRBJ1-3, with 7 bases lining up with TRBD1. The germline CDR1 and CDR2 sequences are MNHEY and SVGAGI. This CDR3 is built from 16 residues. J was trimmed by 4 bases and V by 0 bases; bases with no gene match: 6. CDR3 region: CASSYSKGAYGNTIYF. CDR3 in DNA: TGTGCCAGCAGTTACTCGAAGGGGGCGTACGGAAACACCATATATTTT.

CDR3 nucleotides: TGTGCCAGCAGCCTGATAGGGGGGGCTGATCAGCCCCAGCATTTT. Amino acids: CASSLIGGADQPQHF. The chain recombines TRBV5-6 with TRBJ1-5, with D perhaps matching TRBD1 (6 bases). This CDR3 has 15 residues. Per the germline V gene, CDR1 is SGHDT and CDR2 is YYEEEE. V dropped 4 bases and J dropped 5 bases, with 16 bases sitting between them. Combining the CDR3 with reference TRBV5-6 and TRBJ1-5 gives the whole variable domain DAGVTQSPTHLIKTRGQQVTLRCSPKSGHDTVSWYQQALGQGPQFIFQYYEEEERQRGNFPDRFSGHQFPNYSSELNVNALLLGDSALYLCASSLIGGADQPQHFGDGTRLSIL.

The chain combines TRBV7-8 with TRBJ2-2; D is perhaps TRBD1 or TRBD2 (5 bases each). Between the trimmed V and J ends, which lost 4 bases and 7 bases, there was a span of 22 bases. There are 17 residues in the CDR3. Germline values: CDR1 SGHVS, CDR2 FQNEAQ. The CDR3 loop reads CASSYSRGAGNSGELFF. CDR3 bases: TGTGCCAGCAGCTACTCCCGAGGGGCAGGGAATAGCGGGGAGCTGTTTTTT. The full variable domain, rest sourced from reference TRBV7-8 and TRBJ2-2, is GAGVSQSPRYKVAKRGQDVALRCDPISGHVSLFWYQQALGQGPEFLTYFQNEAQLDKSGLPSDRFFAERPEGSVSTLKIQRTQQEDSAVYLCASSYSRGAGNSGELFFGEGSRLTVL.

The chain recombines TRBV5-4 with TRBJ2-5, with no clear D. Looked up from germline, CDR1 is SGHNT and CDR2 is YYREEE (reference sequence). The CDR3 is 13 amino acids. V lost 2 bases and J 5 bases, leaving 10 bases between the germline ends. CDR3 protein: CASSLWGRETQYF. In DNA form, the CDR3 reads TGTGCCAGCAGCTTATGGGGTAGGGAGACCCAGTACTTC.

The gene calls are TRBV28 and TRBJ2-5, with 14 bases lining up with TRBD2. CDR3 size: 18 residues. The J segment lost 1 base and the V segment lost 2 bases, leaving 6 bases of the junction unmatched. The germline V gene encodes CDR1 MDHEN and CDR2 SYDVKM. This CDR3 is CASSLPLGTSGSQETQYF. CDR3 sequence (DNA): TGTGCCAGCAGTTTACCCCTCGGGACTAGCGGGAGCCAAGAGACCCAGTACTTC.

The V gene is TRBV7-2, the J gene TRBJ2-3; 7 bases are a match to TRBD2. V lost 1 base to trimming and J lost 4 bases; unmatched junction nucleotides: 8. The CDR3 runs 16 residues. The germline CDR1 and CDR2 sequences are SGHTA and FQGNSA. The DNA of the CDR3 is TGTGCCAGCAGCTTAGATGTGTGGGACTACTCAGATACGCAGTATTTT. As protein: CASSLDVWDYSDTQYF.

The rearrangement links TRBV4-2 to TRBJ2-7; no definite D call. CDR1 is LGHNA and CDR2 is YNFKEQ in the germline V gene. The CDR3 length is 12 residues. Deletions cut 3 bases from V and 7 bases from J, with 10 bases between. The CDR3 DNA is TGTGCCAGCAGCCACAGTAACCGGGAGCAGTACTTC. Translated, it gives CASSHSNREQYF.

This clone was counted ten times or more. J is TRBJ2-3 and V is TRBV4-3; possible D gene TRBD2, 6 bases. V was clipped by 0 bases and J by 4 bases, with 20 bases between them. The CDR3 length is 18 residues. Germline lookup yields CDR1 LGHNA and CDR2 YSLEER. The chain's CDR3 is CASSQEESGPSGADTQYF. The CDR3 bases are TGCGCCAGCAGCCAAGAAGAAAGCGGGCCCTCGGGCGCAGATACGCAGTATTTT.

The genes are TRBV29-1 and TRBJ2-1; 11 nucleotides match TRBD2. This CDR3 contains 12 residues. J lost 16 bases, V lost 2 bases, and 7 bases had no gene match. Germline V lookup: CDR1 SQVTM, CDR2 ANQGSEA. The CDR3 sequence is CSVESGGTSGFF. In DNA form, the CDR3 reads TGCAGCGTTGAAAGCGGGGGGACTAGCGGTTTCTTC.

The V and J genes are TRBV12-3 or TRBV12-4 and TRBJ1-2, with 7 bases that match TRBD1. The V gene end was trimmed by 8 bases and the J gene end by 7 bases; junction bases not matched to a gene: 4. The length of the CDR3 is 11 residues. The CDR3, as DNA: TGTGCCAGCGGGGACAGACCTGGCTACACCTTC. Translating gives CASGDRPGYTF.

This clone came up once. The chain joins TRBV19 to TRBJ1-4; 9 nucleotides match TRBD1. Trimming at V came to 4 bases and at J to 6 bases, leaving 6 bases not matched to a gene. CDR3 length: 15 residues. Germline lookup yields CDR1 LNHDA and CDR2 SQIVND (reference sequence). This CDR3 reads CASSRTWTGDEKLFF. CDR3 in DNA: TGTGCCAGTAGTAGGACCTGGACAGGGGATGAAAAACTGTTTTTT. The full variable domain, rest sourced from reference TRBV19 and TRBJ1-4, is DGGITQSPKYLFRKEGQNVTLSCEQNLNHDAMYWYRQDPGQGLRLIYYSQIVNDFQKGDIAEGYSVSREKKESFPLTVTSAQKNPTAFYLCASSRTWTGDEKLFFGSGTQLSVL.

This clone was counted once. The gene calls are TRBV4-2 and TRBJ1-5; D perhaps matches TRBD1 (6 bases). This CDR3 has 14 residues. The germline gives CDR1 LGHNA, CDR2 YNFKEQ. The V end was cut by 1 base, the J end by 5 bases, with 9 bases between. CDR3 amino acids: CASSQGDTHQPQHF. The CDR3 region has the DNA TGTGCCAGCAGCCAAGGGGACACTCATCAGCCCCAGCATTTT.